This entry features one T cell receptor beta chain sequence. There is no known antigen for this receptor. One base away there is no much larger clone; base qualities are not given. The CDR3 contains 15 residues, cysteine and phenylalanine counted. Only CDR3 DNA remains: 45 bases, in frame from the first base. CDR1 and CDR2 are read off the germline V gene as SNHLY and FYNNEI. V trim: 6 bases; J trim: 5 bases; unmatched bases: 7. RNA was extracted using the RNeasy kit, and about 0.45 to 1 ug of the RNA was reverse transcribed with random hexamers. TCR beta CDR3 regions were amplified with the immunoSEQ multiplex PCR assay covering 54 Vbeta and 13 Jbeta segments. Bias from PCR amplification was corrected by using a synthetic template baseline for primer optimization and for computational correction. As for the authors' bioinformatics: Reads were annotated to V, D and J genes per IMGT and analyzed with immunoSEQ Analyzer, keeping only productive sequences. To calculate clonality, Shannon entropy was normalized by log2 of the number of productive unique sequences and then subtracted from one. Public and private clones were assessed among the 100 most prevalent clones of each patient and control. Clones were defined as Susac-specific if absent from the healthy and MS cohorts, from around 1,000 published viral clones and from other ImmuneACCESS disease sequences. The raw public data were reprocessed by TCRdb itself: fastp quality trimming at Q25, MiXCR clonotype calling, in-frame beta chains only. Here each entry gathers all rows of one CDR3 protein and keeps the most common genes and DNA. The authors' filters were not applied to this entry. The sample data list approximately 140,000 distinct CDR3 sequences, and roughly 80% of these were observed just once. Clones ranked in the top ten supply 0.51% of the sample.

The data were taken from a study of CD8 T cells in Susac syndrome (dated by TCRdb to the late 2010s). As for the study more broadly: The study used repertoire sequencing to test whether antigen drove CD8+ T cell activation and differentiation in Susac syndrome. The study compared CD8+ T cell repertoire clonality among roughly eleven healthy donors, 14 Susac syndrome patients and approximately 16 multiple sclerosis patients. The paper's findings and limits, for the study overall: The number of individuals in the TCR sequencing and HLA analysis was acknowledged as relatively small.

High-throughput TCR beta sequencing profiled peripheral blood CD8+ and CD4+ T cells from healthy donors, Susac syndrome patients and multiple sclerosis patients. The multiple sclerosis controls were treatment-naive patients who had stable or active relapsing-remitting disease and met the revised McDonald criteria. Bulk CD8+ and CD4+ T cells were purified magnetically by negative isolation, whereas CD8+ TEMRA cells were enriched by FACS. Blood was collected in EDTA tubes and processed within 24 hours, with PBMCs isolated through density gradient centrifugation. PBMCs intended for TCR sequencing were frozen in liquid nitrogen and were later thawed in a 37 degrees C water bath. The sorted or isolated CD4+, CD8+ and CD8+ TEMRA cells reached a purity of at least 90%.

The TCR originated in a human donor with multiple sclerosis. The sequence is built from TRBV2 and TRBJ2-2; TRBD2 fits 9 bases in the junction. The sequencing sample was made of CD8+ T cells from PBMCs. The CDR3 region has the sequence CASRLAGEGTGELFF. The sequenced DNA: TGTGCCAGCAGATTAGCGGGAGAGGGGACCGGGGAGCTGTTTTTT.